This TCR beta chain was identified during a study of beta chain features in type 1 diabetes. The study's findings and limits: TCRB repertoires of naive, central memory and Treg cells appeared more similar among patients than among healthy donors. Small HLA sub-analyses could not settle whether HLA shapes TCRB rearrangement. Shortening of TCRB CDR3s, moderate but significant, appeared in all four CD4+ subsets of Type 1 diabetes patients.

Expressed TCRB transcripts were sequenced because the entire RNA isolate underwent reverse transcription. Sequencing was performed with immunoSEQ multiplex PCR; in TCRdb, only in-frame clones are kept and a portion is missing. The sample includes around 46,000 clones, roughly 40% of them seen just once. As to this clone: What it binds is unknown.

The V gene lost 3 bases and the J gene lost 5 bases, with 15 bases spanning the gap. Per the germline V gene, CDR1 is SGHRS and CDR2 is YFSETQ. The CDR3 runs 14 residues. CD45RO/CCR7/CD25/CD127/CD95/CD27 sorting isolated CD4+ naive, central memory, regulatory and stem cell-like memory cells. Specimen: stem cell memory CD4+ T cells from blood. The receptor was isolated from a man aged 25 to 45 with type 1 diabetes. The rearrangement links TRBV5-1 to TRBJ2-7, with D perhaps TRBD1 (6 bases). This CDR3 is CASSSGQGINEQYF. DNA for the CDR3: TGCGCCAGCAGCTCGGGGCAGGGGATCAACGAGCAGTACTTC.